The rows below give T cell receptor beta chains drawn from one sample of a study of OX40 agonist ivuxolimab in advanced cancers. The protocol was immunoSEQ multiplex PCR, while the TCRdb copy is restricted to in-frame clones and leaves out a portion. The sample holds 60,000 to 75,000 clones, 84% seen once. Sample: CD4+ or CD8+ T cells sorted from blood, taken in a trial of the OX40 agonist ivuxolimab. The receptors originated from an adult with an advanced solid tumor such as melanoma, head and neck, liver or kidney cancer. Both conserved end residues are part of each CDR3. A D gene is named only where the DNA matches it firmly. Expanded clones get a size class; other rows say once, few or many, or leave the size out.

NA,TRBV5-4,TRBJ2-1,TRBD2,CASSSLLAGAGNEQFF,TGTGCCAGCAGCTCACTCCTAGCGGGAGCGGGCAATGAGCAGTTCTTC
NA,TRBV5-6,TRBJ2-1,TRBD2,CASSSAGAPYNEQFF,TGTGCCAGCAGCTCAGCGGGGGCTCCTTACAATGAGCAGTTCTTC
NA,TRBV7-2,TRBJ2-2,NA,CASSLVASGELFF,TGTGCCAGCAGCTTAGTAGCATCCGGGGAGCTGTTTTTT
NA,TRBV14,TRBJ2-5,NA,CASSRMETQYF,TGTGCCAGCAGCCGAATGGAGACCCAGTACTTC
once,TRBV14,TRBJ2-7,TRBD2,CASSFERGHTYEQYF,TGTGCCAGCAGCTTCGAGCGGGGTCACACCTACGAGCAGTACTTC
NA,TRBV5-4,TRBJ2-3,TRBD2,CASQSGMSDTQYF,TGTGCCAGCCAGAGCGGGATGTCAGATACGCAGTATTTT
NA,TRBV7-2,TRBJ2-3,NA,CASSLSLDRGSDTQYF,TGTGCCAGCAGCTTATCCCTTGATAGGGGATCAGATACGCAGTATTTT
NA,TRBV30,TRBJ1-1,NA,CAWSGAAGTEAFF,TGTGCCTGGAGTGGGGCCGCCGGCACTGAAGCTTTCTTT
NA,TRBV30,TRBJ2-1,NA,CAWTVRLGPYNEQFF,TGTGCCTGGACCGTAAGGCTGGGACCGTACAATGAGCAGTTCTTC
NA,TRBV2,TRBJ2-6,TRBD1,CASSRDSRIGVLTF,TGTGCCAGCAGCCGGGACAGCCGGATCGGCGTCCTGACTTTC
few,TRBV18,TRBJ1-2,NA,CASSPRQDGYTF,TGTGCCAGCTCACCGCGGCAGGATGGCTACACCTTC
NA,TRBV19,TRBJ1-4,NA,CASKDRVKSNEKLFF,TGTGCCAGTAAGGACAGAGTAAAATCTAATGAAAAACTGTTTTTT
once,TRBV6-5,TRBJ1-4,NA,CASRKGLYNEKLFF,TGTGCCAGCAGAAAAGGGCTTTATAATGAAAAACTGTTTTTT
NA,TRBV18,TRBJ1-2,TRBD1,CASSRTGGEVYGYTF,TGTGCCAGCTCGAGAACAGGGGGCGAAGTGTATGGCTACACCTTC
once,TRBV19,TRBJ2-1,NA,CASSITPSGEQFF,TGTGCCAGTAGTATAACCCCGTCAGGGGAGCAGTTCTTC
NA,TRBV5-4,TRBJ1-2,TRBD1,CASSADRASRYGYTF,TGTGCCAGCAGCGCGGACAGGGCTTCTCGGTATGGCTACACCTTC
NA,TRBV5-6,TRBJ2-1,NA,CASSLLRRGSYNEQFF,TGTGCCAGCAGCTTGTTGAGGAGAGGCTCCTACAATGAGCAGTTCTTC
NA,TRBV16,TRBJ1-1,NA,CASSQLGSGSGEAFF,TGTGCCAGCAGCCAATTAGGGTCGGGTTCGGGTGAAGCTTTCTTT
NA,TRBV5-1,TRBJ2-5,TRBD1,CASSLPLKGALAQETQYF,TGCGCCAGCAGCTTGCCCCTTAAGGGGGCCTTGGCCCAAGAGACCCAGTACTTC
NA,TRBV7-6,TRBJ2-5,NA,CASSLARQQETQYF,TGTGCCAGCAGCTTAGCGCGCCAGCAAGAGACCCAGTACTTC
NA,TRBV15,TRBJ1-2,NA,CATSREAVEVGYTF,TGTGCCACCAGCAGAGAGGCAGTTGAGGTCGGCTACACCTTC
NA,TRBV2,TRBJ2-5,NA,CASRDLQETQYF,TGTGCCAGCAGGGACTTACAAGAGACCCAGTACTTC
once,TRBV7-9,TRBJ2-7,NA,CASSSGEYEQYF,TGTGCCAGCAGTTCCGGGGAGTACGAGCAGTACTTC
NA,TRBV6-5,TRBJ1-2,NA,CASSYQGSHGYTF,TGTGCCAGCAGTTACCAGGGGTCGCATGGCTACACCTTC
NA,TRBV30,TRBJ2-7,NA,CAWRVSGADYEQYF,TGTGCCTGGAGGGTCTCGGGGGCGGACTACGAGCAGTACTTC
NA,TRBV28,TRBJ2-2,NA,CASSLISTGELFF,TGTGCCAGCAGCCTTATATCCACCGGGGAGCTGTTTTTT
once,TRBV29-1,TRBJ2-2,NA,CSIRDTGQNTGELFF,TGCAGCATCCGGGACACGGGCCAGAACACCGGGGAGCTGTTTTTT
NA,TRBV5-1,TRBJ1-4,NA,CASSSTGRASGELFF,TGCGCCAGCAGCTCCACAGGGAGGGCGAGTGGGGAACTGTTTTTT
medium-sized,TRBV5-5,TRBJ1-4,NA,CASHPSGEKLFF,TGTGCCAGCCATCCGTCTGGAGAAAAACTGTTTTTT